These 31 T cell receptor beta chains originate from one sample sequenced in a study of cytomegalovirus exposure and HLA in healthy donors. Generated by immunoSEQ multiplex PCR, the TCRdb table keeps only in-frame clones and is missing some. In the table there are 100,000 to 120,000 clones, approximately 90% of which are singletons. Sequenced input: PBMCs. These receptors all stem from a young woman in good health and CMV-seronegative.

The genes are TRBV5-4 and TRBJ1-6, with D maybe TRBD1 (5 bases). Trimming removed 9 bases at V and 9 bases at J, with 16 bases between. The CDR3 has 13 amino acids. CDR1 is SGHNT, CDR2 YYREEE, per germline (reference sequence). CDR3 coding DNA: TGTGCCACGGCCAGGGATCTTGGTTCACCCCTCCACTTT. Its protein is CATARDLGSPLHF. The complete variable domain, with remaining parts taken from reference TRBV5-4 and TRBJ1-6, reads ETGVTQSPTHLIKTRGQQVTLRCSSQSGHNTVSWYQQALGQGPQFIFQYYREEENGRGNFPPRFSGLQFPNYSSELNVNALELDDSALYLCATARDLGSPLHFGNGTRLTVT.

This clone was detected only once. The chain is built from TRBV10-3 and TRBJ2-7, with D uncertain. The V gene's germline CDR1 is ENHRY and CDR2 SYGVKD. CDR3 length: 12 residues. With 6 bases removed from V and 0 bases from J, the gap between germline ends came to 6 bases. The CDR3: CAISGGSYEQYF. The CDR3, as DNA: TGTGCCATCAGCGGCGGCTCCTACGAGCAGTACTTC.

Notes on this clone: A junction boundary mismatches the germline segment, possibly from a read error. This rearrangement joins TRBV2 to TRBJ2-7; TRBD1 is a possible D gene (6 bases). Per the germline V gene, CDR1 is SNHLY and CDR2 is FYNNEI. CDR3 length equals 11 residues. CDR3: CASSVDRQFIF. The CDR3 bases are TGTGCCAGCAGTGTTGACAGGCAGTTCATCTTC.

This chain uses TRBV7-9 with TRBJ1-2; 9 bases are a match to TRBD1. The CDR3 totals 14 residues. V dropped 5 bases and J dropped 6; count of bases not matched to a gene: 7. Germline CDR1 reads SEHNR; CDR2 reads FQNEAQ (reference sequence). This CDR3 reads CASSVAGQGHGYTF. In nucleotides, the CDR3 is TGTGCCAGCAGCGTGGCGGGACAGGGCCATGGCTACACCTTC. The whole variable domain, filled in from reference TRBV7-9 and TRBJ1-2, reads DTGVSQNPRHKITKRGQNVTFRCDPISEHNRLYWYRQTLGQGPEFLTYFQNEAQLEKSRLLSDRFSAERPKGSFSTLEIQRTEQGDSAMYLCASSVAGQGHGYTFGSGTRLTVV.

V usage is TRBV7-2 and J usage is TRBJ2-1; 8 positions agree with TRBD2. The CDR3 sequence is 17 residues long. Germline-derived CDR1 and CDR2 are SGHTA and FQGNSA. Trimming took 1 base from V and 4 from J; bases not matched to a gene: 9. CDR3 coding DNA: TGTGCCAGCAGCTTAGTTAGCGGGACAAGTCTGTACAATGAGCAGTTCTTC. Amino acids: CASSLVSGTSLYNEQFF.

The chain has TRBV27 and TRBJ1-1; 7 bases are a match to TRBD1. The CDR3 sequence is 13 residues long. Germline CDR1 MNHEY, CDR2 SMNVEV (reference sequence). The J segment lost 3 bases and the V segment lost 7 bases, leaving 5 bases of the junction unmatched. This CDR3 reads CASKDRVDTEAFF. CDR3 DNA sequence: TGTGCCAGCAAAGACAGGGTGGACACTGAAGCTTTCTTT.

The J gene is TRBJ2-3, the V gene TRBV2; the D is unclear. The length of the CDR3 is 14 residues. Germline V lookup: CDR1 SNHLY, CDR2 FYNNEI. V was pared by 6 bases and J by 3 bases, with 13 bases between. The CDR3 nucleotides are TGTGCCAGCAGAAACGAACTGAGAACAGATACGCAGTATTTT. Protein product: CASRNELRTDTQYF.

The CDR3 sequence is CASSPEGTSGYEQYF. DNA of the CDR3: TGTGCCAGTAGCCCCGAGGGGACTAGCGGGTACGAGCAGTACTTC. The J gene is TRBJ2-7, the V gene TRBV19; 12 bases match TRBD2. This CDR3 contains 15 residues. In germline, CDR1 is LNHDA, CDR2 SQIVND (reference sequence). V shed 6 bases, J shed 4 bases, and the junction held 7 bases outside the gene matches.

J is TRBJ1-4 and V is TRBV4-3, with TRBD1 matching 12 bases. Germline CDR1 and CDR2: LGHNA and YSLEER. The CDR3 consists of 15 residues. V lost 2 bases, J lost 7 bases, and 2 bases stayed unmatched. The CDR3 spells CASSQPGQGAEKLFF. CDR3 bases: TGCGCCAGCAGCCAACCGGGACAGGGGGCTGAAAAACTGTTTTTT.

The chain combines TRBV4-2 with TRBJ1-2, with D tentatively TRBD1 (6 bases). V lost 4 bases and J 5 bases, leaving 14 bases between the germline ends. The germline V gene has CDR1 LGHNA and CDR2 YNFKEQ. This CDR3 is built from 14 residues. In DNA form, the CDR3 reads TGTGCCAGCAGCCGCGAAGGGGGATTTTATGGCTACACCTTC. This translates into CASSREGGFYGYTF.

The gene calls are TRBV5-1 and TRBJ2-1, with TRBD2 identical over 9 bases. The V segment lost 4 bases and the J segment 7 bases; nucleotides outside the gene matches: 6. This CDR3 comprises 14 residues. CDR1 is SGHRS, CDR2 YFSETQ, per germline. CDR3 residues: CASSARLAVNEQFF. In nucleotides, the CDR3 is TGCGCCAGCAGCGCCCGACTAGCGGTGAATGAGCAGTTCTTC.

The V gene is TRBV6-6, the J gene TRBJ1-6, with TRBD1 matching over 8 bases. This CDR3 region has 16 residues. V shed 4 bases, J shed 5 bases, and the junction held 7 bases outside the gene matches. CDR1 MNHNY and CDR2 SVGAGI come from the germline V gene (reference sequence). The CDR3 nucleotides read TGTGCCAGCAGTTCCCCTCGGACAGGGAATAATTCACCCCTCCACTTT. Translation gives CASSSPRTGNNSPLHF.

The chain combines TRBV15 with TRBJ1-4, with D perhaps TRBD1 (6 bases). CDR3 length: 15 amino acids. Germline loops: CDR1 LNHNV, CDR2 YYDKDF (reference sequence). Trimming shortened V by 3 bases and J by 6 bases, and 14 bases separated the two germline ends. The CDR3 loop reads CATSRETGAYEKLFF. CDR3 sequence (DNA): TGTGCCACCAGCAGGGAGACAGGTGCTTATGAAAAACTGTTTTTT.

The rearrangement uses TRBV10-3 and TRBJ2-2; 8 bases agree with TRBD1. The germline gives CDR1 ENHRY, CDR2 SYGVKD. The CDR3 is 17 amino acids. V was clipped by 0 bases and J by 3 bases; unmatched bases: 6. CDR3 sequence: CAISESVAGGYTGELFF. In nucleotides, the CDR3 is TGTGCCATCAGTGAGTCGGTCGCAGGGGGCTACACCGGGGAGCTGTTTTTT.

The chain recombines TRBV7-3 with TRBJ2-1, with 8 nucleotides matching TRBD1. V dropped 4 bases and J dropped 2; count of bases not matched to a gene: 4. This CDR3 has 15 residues. In germline, CDR1 is SGHTA, CDR2 FQGTGA. CDR3 in amino acids: CASSYDRGTYNEQFF. DNA for the CDR3: TGTGCCAGCAGCTACGACAGGGGAACCTACAATGAGCAGTTCTTC.

The chain links TRBV6-1 to TRBJ1-2, with 8 bases fitting TRBD1. CDR3 size: 13 residues. Germline V gene lookup returns CDR1 MNHNS and CDR2 SASEGT. With 8 bases clipped from V and 4 bases from J, the junction kept 6 bases outside the gene matches. DNA for the CDR3: TGTGCCAGCGGAAAAGGACAGGGCTATGGCTACACCTTC. Translating gives CASGKGQGYGYTF.

V gene TRBV18 combines with J gene TRBJ1-3, with 8 nucleotides matching TRBD1. Germline values: CDR1 KGHSH, CDR2 LQKENI. The trim removed 6 bases at V and 0 bases at J, leaving 7 bases unmatched. There are 16 residues in the CDR3. The chain's CDR3 is CASSRDRGHSGNTIYF. CDR3 DNA: TGTGCCAGCTCGCGAGACAGGGGCCACTCTGGAAACACCATATATTTT.

CDR3 protein: CASGLVIGSFTNTGELFF. The CDR3 DNA follows: TGTGCTAGTGGTTTGGTAATAGGTAGCTTCACTAACACCGGGGAGCTGTTTTTT. This chain links TRBV12-5 with TRBJ2-2; D is unresolved. CDR1 is LGHNT and CDR2 is FRNRAP in the germline V gene. Trimming pared 0 bases from V and 2 bases from J, leaving 16 bases between. CDR3 length equals 18 residues.

The V and J genes are TRBV10-3 and TRBJ1-2; 8 bases line up with TRBD1. The J segment lost 4 bases and the V segment lost 5 bases, leaving 6 bases of the junction unmatched. The length of the CDR3 is 14 residues. Germline loops: CDR1 ENHRY, CDR2 SYGVKD. The CDR3 DNA reads as TGTGCCATCAGTTCGGCACAGGGGGGCTATGGCTACACCTTC. Translation: CAISSAQGGYGYTF.

The chain's CDR3 is CASSEAGGADTQYF. The CDR3 DNA is TGTGCCAGCAGTGAAGCGGGGGGGGCAGATACGCAGTATTTT. This chain uses TRBV6-1 with TRBJ2-3; TRBD2 aligns across 7 bases. The CDR3 covers 14 residues. The germline CDR1 and CDR2 sequences are MNHNS and SASEGT. The V gene end was trimmed by 0 bases and the J gene end by 4 bases; junction bases not matched to a gene: 1.

Here the CDR3 DNA reads TGTGCCATCAGTGATACCGGGCGCAGGGGGAACACCGGGGAGCTGTTTTTT. It encodes CAISDTGRRGNTGELFF. The rearrangement joins TRBV10-3 to TRBJ2-2, with D maybe TRBD1 (6 bases). This CDR3 region has 17 residues. Trimming removed 3 bases at V and 1 base at J, with 15 bases between. In germline, CDR1 is ENHRY, CDR2 SYGVKD.

The V and J genes are TRBV7-3 and TRBJ2-7; weak D call: TRBD2 (6 bases). Germline CDR1 SGHTA, CDR2 FQGTGA. Trimming left V 2 bases short and J 7 bases short, with 12 bases between. This CDR3 spans 13 amino acids. CDR3 bases: TGTGCCAGCAGCTTAGCGGGAAGGGAGGAGCAGTACTTC. This sequence encodes CASSLAGREEQYF.

This clone was observed a handful of times. This chain connects TRBV4-1 to TRBJ2-7; 10 nucleotides line up with TRBD2. The germline gives CDR1 MGHRA, CDR2 YSYEKL. There are 15 residues in the CDR3. J was trimmed by 7 bases and V by 2 bases; bases with no gene match: 8. This chain's CDR3 is CASSQSAGGLVEQYF. The CDR3 DNA reads as TGCGCCAGCAGCCAATCAGCGGGGGGGCTCGTAGAGCAGTACTTC.

This clone was detected once. The chain uses TRBV7-8 and TRBJ2-7; 10 nucleotides match TRBD1. The V and J ends lost 8 bases and 3 bases, in that order; junction bases with no gene match: 1. This CDR3 is built from 12 residues. Germline V lookup: CDR1 SGHVS, CDR2 FQNEAQ. Here the CDR3 reads CASGQGVYEQYF. The CDR3, as DNA: TGTGCCAGCGGACAGGGGGTCTACGAGCAGTACTTC.

This chain uses TRBV7-9 with TRBJ1-2; D may be TRBD1 (5 bases). Trimming stripped 0 bases from V and 6 bases from J, with 8 bases between. This CDR3 is built from 13 residues. The germline CDR1 and CDR2 sequences are SEHNR and FQNEAQ (reference sequence). As DNA, the CDR3 is TGTGCCAGCAGCTTAGCGACAGCCGATGGCTACACCTTC. This codes for CASSLATADGYTF.

With regard to this clone: Germline is not matched at one junction end, which may reflect a read error. The rearrangement joins TRBV7-7 to TRBJ2-1; 8 nucleotides line up with TRBD1. CDR1 SSHAT and CDR2 FNYEAQ come from the germline V gene (reference sequence). The CDR3 totals 14 residues. The CDR3 DNA sequence: TGTGCTAGCAGCTTAGAACAGGGGGTCTATGAGCAGTTCTTC. It yields the protein CASSLEQGVYEQFF. Full variable domain (remainder filled in from reference TRBV7-7 and TRBJ2-1): GAGVSQSPRYKVTKRGQDVTLRCDPISSHATLYWYQQALGQGPEFLTYFNYEAQPDKSGLPSDRFSAERPEGSISTLTIQRTEQRDSAMYRCASSLEQGVYEQFFGPGTRLTVL.

The chain recombines TRBV28 with TRBJ2-6; TRBD1 matches 9 bases. The CDR3 length is 19 residues. Germline CDR1 MDHEN, CDR2 SYDVKM. Unmatched junction bases numbered 10, after V lost 4 bases and J lost 0 bases. CDR3 DNA: TGTGCCAGCAGTTCACTTATTGGGACAGGGCCCTCTGGGGCCAACGTCCTGACTTTC. Its translation: CASSSLIGTGPSGANVLTF.

The genes are TRBV5-7 and TRBJ1-5, with 7 bases fitting TRBD1. TRBV5-7 has ORF status, its function being uncertain. The CDR3 is made up of 15 amino acids. With V trimmed by 1 base and J by 4 bases, 5 bases remained unmatched. DNA for the CDR3: TGTGCCAGCAGCTTGACCGGGACAGTTAATCAGCCCCAGCATTTT. This encodes CASSLTGTVNQPQHF.

The rearrangement links TRBV19 to TRBJ1-1, with 8 bases lining up with TRBD1. The CDR3 has 15 amino acids. Germline CDR1 reads LNHDA; CDR2 reads SQIVND (reference sequence). With 3 bases clipped from V and 5 bases from J, the junction kept 8 bases outside the gene matches. The CDR3 sequence is CASSIPQGGKTEAFF. CDR3 sequence (DNA): TGTGCCAGTAGTATCCCACAGGGGGGGAAAACTGAAGCTTTCTTT.

As DNA, the CDR3 is TGTGCCAGCAGCGACCCACAGGGGGCGTACAATGAGCAGTTCTTC. Translated, it gives CASSDPQGAYNEQFF. The chain recombines TRBV28 with TRBJ2-1; 9 bases match TRBD1. V trimming: 6 bases; J trimming: 4 bases; junction bases outside the gene matches: 7. This CDR3 region has 15 residues. Germline V CDR1 and CDR2: MDHEN, SYDVKM.

The chain combines TRBV11-2 with TRBJ1-5; a weak D match, TRBD1 (6 bases). This CDR3 is 15 amino acids long. The V and J ends lost 3 bases and 1 base respectively, with 10 bases between them. The V gene's germline CDR1 is SGHAT and CDR2 FQNNGV. The CDR3 DNA reads as TGTGCCAGCAGCTTTTACAGGGACAGCAATCAGCCCCAGCATTTT. Its translation: CASSFYRDSNQPQHF. The variable domain in full, with the rest retrieved from reference TRBV11-2 and TRBJ1-5, is EAGVAQSPRYKIIEKRQSVAFWCNPISGHATLYWYQQILGQGPKLLIQFQNNGVVDDSQLPKDRFSAERLKGVDSTLKIQPAKLEDSAVYLCASSFYRDSNQPQHFGDGTRLSIL.